These 10 T cell receptor beta chains share one sample of origin, sequenced in a study of Ad26.COV2.S vaccination and SARS-CoV-2 variants. The sample's treatment: some 20 received Ad26.COV2.S at low or high dose, single or two shots; roughly 5 received placebo; per-sample allocation not given. After the first vaccine or placebo injection, samples were drawn on day 63. The method was immunoSEQ multiplex PCR; TCRdb's version includes in-frame clones alone and lacks a portion of them. Of about 680,000 clones listed, around 90% are singletons. The sequences come from peripheral blood, collected in a trial of Ad26.COV2.S vaccine versus placebo. These receptors originate from a person between 18 and 59 years old who received the Ad26.COV2.S COVID-19 vaccine or a placebo.

The rearrangement joins TRBV27 to TRBJ2-3, with D perhaps matching TRBD1 or TRBD2 (5 bases each). The V and J ends lost 4 bases and 5 bases respectively, with 13 bases between them. From germline, CDR1 is MNHEY and CDR2 SMNVEV (reference sequence). The CDR3 runs to 14 residues. Here the CDR3 reads CASSSRVGRDTQYF. The CDR3 DNA reads as TGTGCCAGCAGTTCCAGGGTAGGGAGAGATACGCAGTATTTT.

The gene calls are TRBV18 and TRBJ2-2; 9 bases map to TRBD2. Unmatched junction bases numbered 6, after V lost 0 bases and J lost 4 bases. Per the germline V gene, CDR1 is KGHSH and CDR2 is LQKENI. CDR3 length: 17 amino acids. CDR3 in DNA: TGTGCCAGCTCACCACCGAGTAGCGGGAGTGGCACCGGGGAGCTGTTTTTT. This translates into CASSPPSSGSGTGELFF.

V gene TRBV20-1 combines with J gene TRBJ1-2; 8 nucleotides match TRBD1. The CDR3 is made up of 13 amino acids. Germline V gene data show CDR1 as DFQATT and CDR2 as SNEGSKA (reference sequence). The ends lost 3 bases at V and 4 bases at J; junction bases unmatched: 4. The CDR3 reads CSASPDRGYGYTF. The CDR3 coding sequence is TGCAGTGCTAGTCCCGACAGGGGCTATGGCTACACCTTC.

This chain connects TRBV5-4 to TRBJ1-1; D is possibly TRBD1 (6 bases). Germline CDR1 is SGHNT and CDR2 is YYREEE (reference sequence). The CDR3 is 15 residues long. Trimming shortened V by 6 bases and J by 1 base, and 16 bases separated the two germline ends. The CDR3, as DNA: TGTGCCAGCAACCATCGGGGCAGGGGGAACACTGAAGCTTTCTTT. It translates to CASNHRGRGNTEAFF.

For the CDR3, the DNA is TGTGCCATTCATCGGACAGGGTCCGATTCACCCCTCCACTTT. It encodes CAIHRTGSDSPLHF. This chain uses TRBV6-5 with TRBJ1-6; 8 nucleotides match TRBD1. The V and J ends lost 10 bases and 8 bases, in that order; junction bases with no gene match: 10. Per germline, CDR1 MNHEY and CDR2 SVGAGI. This CDR3 is 14 amino acids long.

This clone was detected once. For the CDR3, the DNA is TGTGCCAGCACCCGGGACAGACAAAGCACAGATACGCAGTATTTT. It encodes CASTRDRQSTDTQYF. The J gene is TRBJ2-3, the V gene TRBV2; TRBD1 aligns across 7 bases. V dropped 7 bases and J dropped 0; count of bases not matched to a gene: 7. Germline V gives CDR1 SNHLY, CDR2 FYNNEI. The CDR3 is 15 residues long.

The V gene is TRBV6-5, the J gene TRBJ1-1; no firm D call. Germline values: CDR1 MNHEY, CDR2 SVGAGI. The CDR3 is 12 amino acids. Deletions cut 6 bases from V and 4 bases from J, with 9 bases between. The CDR3 spells CASRHSVTEAFF. The CDR3 DNA reads TGTGCCAGCAGACACTCGGTCACTGAAGCTTTCTTT.

This chain uses TRBV27 with TRBJ1-6; no firm D call. Germline values: CDR1 MNHEY, CDR2 SMNVEV (reference sequence). V was shortened by 6 bases and J by 0 bases, with 9 bases between the two germline ends. This CDR3 comprises 15 residues. The DNA for the CDR3 is TGTGCCAGCAGACCTATCAGCTCCTATAATTCACCCCTCCACTTT. Its protein product is CASRPISSYNSPLHF.

The count of this clone is one. The chain links TRBV3-1 (or the pseudogene TRBV3-2) to TRBJ2-7; 11 nucleotides match TRBD1. Germline V gene sequence: CDR1 LGHDT, CDR2 YNNKEL (reference sequence). The CDR3 runs to 15 residues. J was trimmed by 2 bases and V by 4 bases; bases with no gene match: 4. The CDR3 spells CASSPSGQGAYEQYF. CDR3 nucleotides: TGTGCCAGCAGCCCATCGGGACAGGGGGCCTACGAGCAGTACTTC.

The CDR3 region is CASSLVFRGNTEAFF. CDR3 nucleotides: TGCGCCAGCAGCTTGGTGTTCAGGGGGAACACTGAAGCTTTCTTT. The chain has TRBV5-1 and TRBJ1-1, with a possible D match to TRBD1 (6 bases). The CDR3 loop spans 15 amino acids. Germline V CDR1 and CDR2: SGHRS, YFSETQ. Trimming cost V 0 bases and J 1 base, with 10 bases left between them.